The entry below describes one TCR beta chain. TCRdb's copy holds only in-frame clones and misses some; the assay was immunoSEQ multiplex PCR. The repertoire consists of about 120,000 clones, with roughly 90% occurring once and the leading ten covering roughly 6%. The sample is drawn from a study of cytomegalovirus exposure and HLA in healthy donors. From germline, CDR1 is SGHNT and CDR2 YYREEE (reference sequence). V was pared by 0 bases and J by 0 bases, with 1 base of the junction left unmatched. The CDR3 is 15 residues long. V usage is TRBV5-4 and J usage is TRBJ2-7; 9 nucleotides match TRBD1. The sample comprised PBMCs. This TCR was recovered from a woman between 18 and 29 years old in good health and CMV-seropositive. CDR3 loop: CASSLGTGVSYEQYF. CDR3 bases: TGTGCCAGCAGCTTGGGGACAGGGGTCTCCTACGAGCAGTACTTC.